A single TCR beta chain is shown here with its context. Its target is unknown. V was clipped by 10 bases and J by 3 bases; unmatched bases: 9. Germline V lookup: CDR1 SGHVS, CDR2 FNYEAQ. The CDR3 consists of 14 residues. This sample was included in a study of cytomegalovirus exposure and HLA in healthy donors. Study observations and caveats: The study flagged roughly 150 TCR beta chains as cytomegalovirus-associated.

Some clones are missing from TCRdb's copy, which holds only in-frame ones; the method was immunoSEQ multiplex PCR. The table includes more than 150,000 clones, around 81% detected once. The sequence derives from a woman aged 18-30 years in good health and CMV-seropositive. The V call is TRBV7-6, the J call TRBJ2-5; TRBD1 agrees at 9 bases. Sequencing input: PBMCs. CDR3 nucleotide sequence: TGTGCCACGGCACAGGGGGCGACGGAAGAGACCCAGTACTTC. Translating it yields CATAQGATEETQYF. The full variable domain, with the rest looked up from reference TRBV7-6 and TRBJ2-5, is GAGVSQSPRYKVTKRGQDVALRCDPISGHVSLYWYRQALGQGPEFLTYFNYEAQQDKSGLPNDRFSAERPEGSISTLTIQRTEQRDSAMYRCATAQGATEETQYFGPGTRLLVL.